The subject of this entry is one TCR beta chain. Its antigen remains unidentified. This sample includes further DNA sequences coding for the same CDR3. This entry is derived from a study of radiation and T cells in renal cell carcinoma. Study-wide results and caveats: In blood, top tumor clones expanded by 2 weeks, shrinking by 4. Top 100 clonotypes averaged about 50% in irradiated versus roughly 45% in nephrectomy-only tumors.

As for treatment: 15 Gy SBRT to primary tumor, nephrectomy 4 weeks later. Per the germline V gene, CDR1 is MGHDK and CDR2 is SYGVNS. CDR3 length: 15 residues. Trimming cost V 2 bases and J 2 bases; bases outside gene matches: 3. Assay: immunoSEQ multiplex PCR; the TCRdb copy retains only in-frame clones and omits some. Of 20,000 or so clones listed, about half were seen once; the top ten hold 16%. The sequencing used tumor tissue, collected from a patient whose treatment included radiotherapy and nephrectomy. The chain joins TRBV25-1 to TRBJ2-5, with 9 bases aligning to TRBD1. The origin of this receptor is a woman aged 45 to 65 with renal cell carcinoma. CDR3 nucleotide sequence: TGTGCCAGCAGTGAACCCGGGACAGGGCAAGAGACCCAGTACTTC. This encodes CASSEPGTGQETQYF.